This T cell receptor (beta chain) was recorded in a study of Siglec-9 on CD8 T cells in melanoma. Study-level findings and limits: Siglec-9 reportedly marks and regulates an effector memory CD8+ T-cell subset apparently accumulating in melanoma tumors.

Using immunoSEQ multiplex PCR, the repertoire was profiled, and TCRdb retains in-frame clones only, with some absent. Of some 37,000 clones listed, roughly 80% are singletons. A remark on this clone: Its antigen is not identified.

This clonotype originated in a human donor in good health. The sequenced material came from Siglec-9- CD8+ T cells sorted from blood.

The CDR3 spells CASSQQGSRQPQHF. CDR3 nucleotide sequence: TGTGCCAGCAGTCAACAGGGTTCCCGTCAGCCCCAGCATTTT. The J gene is TRBJ1-5, the V gene TRBV6-6; D perhaps matches TRBD1 (6 bases). V dropped 5 bases and J dropped 6 bases, with 14 bases sitting between them. Germline CDR1 MNHNY, CDR2 SVGAGI (reference sequence). The CDR3 extends over 14 amino acids.